Included here is one TCR beta chain sequence, with context. As yet, its antigen is unknown. The CDR3 has 15 amino acids. Trimming removed 2 bases from V and 0 bases from J, with 13 bases in between. Germline lookup yields CDR1 DFQATT and CDR2 SNEGSKA (reference sequence). A universal primer site and UMIs were added as TCR cDNA was made by 5'RACE template switching. One entry per CDR3 protein, called by TCRdb with MiXCR from the 5' RACE reads. The sample contains 200,000 to 250,000 distinct CDR3 sequences, under 3.5% of which appear only once. This entry belongs to a study of T cells after yellow fever vaccination. Study-level findings and limits: Though it reached lower strength, the secondary response hit its peak faster, day 5 versus 15.

The chain couples TRBV20-1 to TRBJ1-1; D might be TRBD1 (5 bases). This specimen was CD4+ T cells sorted from PBMCs, taken 10 days after the yellow fever booster vaccination. The sequence was obtained from a man aged 18 to 30 who received the YFV17D yellow fever vaccine. This chain's CDR3 is CSARWERGMNTEAFF. For the CDR3, the DNA is TGCAGTGCTAGATGGGAGAGGGGCATGAACACTGAAGCTTTCTTT.